This TCR beta chain was identified in a study of response to subunit inactivated influenza vaccine. Findings and limits, study-wide: There was a suggestion from the authors that each seasonal influenza vaccination recruits few new T cells.

As concerns this clonotype: Antigen unknown.

TCRdb analysed the RT-PCR reads with MiXCR anew, one entry per CDR3 protein. Of 550,000 to 800,000 distinct CDR3 sequences in the sample, 11% to 15% were seen once. Germline lookup yields CDR1 SGDLS and CDR2 YYNGEE. The CDR3 is 13 amino acids. V dropped 2 bases and J dropped 8; count of bases not matched to a gene: 6. This clonotype originated in a man in his forties or fifties who received an inactivated influenza vaccine. The rearrangement uses TRBV9 and TRBJ1-2, with 7 bases matching TRBD1. The input for sequencing was PBMCs from blood, taken roughly 2 weeks before vaccination. The CDR3 protein is CASSVETGNGYTF. The CDR3 nucleotides read TGTGCCAGCAGCGTCGAGACAGGGAACGGCTACACCTTC. The full variable domain, its missing parts supplied by reference TRBV9 and TRBJ1-2, is DSGVTQTPKHLITATGQRVTLRCSPRSGDLSVYWYQQSLDQGLQFLIQYYNGEERAKGNILERFSAQQFPDLHSELNLSSLELGDSALYFCASSVETGNGYTFGSGTRLTVV.